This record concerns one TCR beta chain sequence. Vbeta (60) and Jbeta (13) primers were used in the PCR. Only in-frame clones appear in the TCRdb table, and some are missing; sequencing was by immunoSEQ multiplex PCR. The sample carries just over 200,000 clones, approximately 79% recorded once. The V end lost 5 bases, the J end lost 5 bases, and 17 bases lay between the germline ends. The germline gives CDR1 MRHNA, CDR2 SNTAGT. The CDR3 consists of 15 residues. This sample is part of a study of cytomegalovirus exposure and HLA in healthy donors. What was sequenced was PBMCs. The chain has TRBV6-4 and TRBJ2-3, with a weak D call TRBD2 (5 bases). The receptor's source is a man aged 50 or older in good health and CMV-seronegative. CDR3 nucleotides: TGTGCCAGCAGTTTTTCCGGGAACCGGGGAGATACGCAGTATTTT. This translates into CASSFSGNRGDTQYF.